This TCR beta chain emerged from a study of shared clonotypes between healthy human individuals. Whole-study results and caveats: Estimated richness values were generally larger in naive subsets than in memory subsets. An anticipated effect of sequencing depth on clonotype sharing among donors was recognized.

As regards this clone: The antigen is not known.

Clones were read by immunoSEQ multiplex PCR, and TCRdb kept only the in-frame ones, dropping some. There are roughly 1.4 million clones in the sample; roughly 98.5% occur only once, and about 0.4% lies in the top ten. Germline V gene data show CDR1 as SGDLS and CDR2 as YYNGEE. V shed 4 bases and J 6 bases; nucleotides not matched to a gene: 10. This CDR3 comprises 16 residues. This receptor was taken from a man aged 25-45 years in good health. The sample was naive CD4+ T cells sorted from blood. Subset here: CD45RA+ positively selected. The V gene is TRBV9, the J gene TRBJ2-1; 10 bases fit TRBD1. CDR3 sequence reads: CASSPQGQGRLNEQFF. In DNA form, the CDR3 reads TGTGCCAGCAGCCCCCAGGGACAGGGGCGACTCAATGAGCAGTTCTTC.